These T cell receptor beta chains were read from a single sample in a study of shared clonotypes between healthy human individuals. Sequencing was performed with immunoSEQ multiplex PCR; in TCRdb, only in-frame clones are kept and a portion is missing. The sample shows some 96,000 clones, roughly 50% of them seen only once. Sequencing was done on a sample of PBMCs. Receptors were obtained from a woman between 40 and 50 years old in good health. Some clones in this sample may be carry-over from other donors' samples. CDR3s include the opening cysteine and the closing phenylalanine or tryptophan. Fields, in order: J gene, CDR3 length, V gene, clone size, D gene, CDR3 protein, CDR3 DNA. A D gene is named only where the DNA matches it firmly. The size of a clone is reported for some rows only, either as once, few or many, or as a class for expanded clones.

TRBJ1-4	14	TRBV2	few	.	CASSARGGNEKLFF	TGTGCCAGCAGTGCCCGCGGGGGGAATGAAAAACTGTTTTTT
TRBJ2-7	13	TRBV11-3	.	TRBD1	CASSSDRGYEQYF	TGTGCCAGCAGCAGTGACAGGGGCTACGAGCAGTACTTC
TRBJ2-2	15	TRBV9	once	.	CASSVGGENTGELFF	TGTGCCAGCAGCGTAGGAGGGGAGAACACCGGGGAGCTGTTTTTT
TRBJ1-4	14	TRBV30	.	.	CAWSVLVNAEKLFF	TGTGCCTGGAGTGTACTGGTTAATGCAGAAAAACTGTTTTTT
TRBJ2-7	11	TRBV20-1	.	.	CSARVDYEQYF	TGCAGTGCTAGAGTGGACTACGAGCAGTACTTC
TRBJ1-2	14	TRBV30	.	.	CAWSVGPSFYGRTF	TGTGCCTGGAGTGTCGGGCCTTCCTTCTATGGCCGCACCTTC
TRBJ2-7	14	TRBV10-1	.	TRBD1	CATSPGTEIYEQYF	TGCGCCACCTCCCCCGGGACAGAGATTTACGAGCAGTACTTC
TRBJ2-5	15	TRBV5-4	.	.	CATSLKGEGGETQYF	TGTGCCACCAGCCTCAAGGGGGAAGGAGGAGAGACCCAGTACTTC
TRBJ2-1	13	TRBV7-2	.	.	CASSPTGNNEQFF	TGTGCCAGCAGCCCCACGGGGAACAATGAGCAGTTCTTC
TRBJ2-2	17	TRBV5-1	.	TRBD2	CASSLISGSVGTGELSF	TGCGCCAGCAGCTTGATTAGCGGGAGTGTGGGGACCGGGGAGCTGTCTTTT
TRBJ1-2	13	TRBV30	.	.	CASRTADNYGYTF	TGTGCCTCTCGGACAGCTGATAACTATGGCTACACCTTC
TRBJ1-5	14	TRBV9	.	.	CASSPPGGNQPQHF	TGTGCCAGCTCACCACCGGGGGGGAATCAGCCCCAGCATTTT
TRBJ1-4	19	TRBV7-9	.	TRBD1	CASSARRQGGRGGNEKLFF	TGTGCCAGCAGCGCCCGGAGACAGGGGGGAAGGGGAGGCAATGAAAAACTGTTTTTT
TRBJ1-1	14	TRBV5-6	many	.	CASSYPDRNTEAFF	TGTGCCAGCAGCTACCCGGACAGGAACACTGAAGCTTTCTTT
TRBJ2-2	14	TRBV2	once	.	CASSITRDTGELFF	TGTGCCAGCAGTATAACTAGGGATACCGGGGAGCTGTTTTTT
TRBJ1-4	15	TRBV6-1	.	.	CASRRDTGLEEKLFF	TGTGCCAGCAGACGGGATACAGGGTTGGAAGAAAAACTGTTTTTT
TRBJ2-7	15	TRBV6-5	.	.	CASSYSFWGHYEQYF	TGTGCCAGCAGTTACTCGTTTTGGGGGCACTACGAGCAGTACTTC
TRBJ1-2	13	TRBV29-1	few	.	CSVASRVGYGYTF	TGCAGCGTTGCGTCCAGGGTGGGCTATGGCTACACCTTC
TRBJ2-6	14	TRBV27	few	.	CASSQGSGANVLTF	TGTGCCAGCAGCCAGGGCTCTGGGGCCAACGTCCTGACTTTC
TRBJ2-2	15	TRBV4-2	few	.	CASSHDRTGGGELFF	TGTGCCAGCAGCCATGATCGGACGGGCGGAGGGGAGCTGTTTTTT
TRBJ2-7	13	TRBV30	.	.	CAWSVAGPPEQYF	TGTGCCTGGAGTGTTGCAGGGCCACCCGAGCAGTACTTC
TRBJ2-3	15	TRBV6-5	.	TRBD2	CASSVSGRDTDTQYF	TGTGCCAGCAGCGTTAGCGGGAGAGACACAGATACGCAGTATTTT
TRBJ2-5	16	TRBV5-1	many	TRBD2	CASSFSTSGNQETQYF	TGCGCCAGCAGCTTTAGTACTAGCGGGAACCAAGAGACCCAGTACTTC
TRBJ2-7	15	TRBV19	.	TRBD1	CASSVGTVLPYEQYF	TGTGCCAGTAGTGTTGGGACAGTACTACCCTACGAGCAGTACTTC
TRBJ1-1	14	TRBV11-2	few	.	CASSLWGPNTEAFF	TGTGCCAGCAGCTTATGGGGACCTAACACTGAAGCTTTCTTT
TRBJ2-7	13	TRBV6-1	many	.	CASSEEGGYEQYF	TGTGCCAGCAGCGAGGAGGGAGGTTACGAGCAGTACTTC
TRBJ1-2	14	TRBV28	.	.	CASHLGGGNYGYTF	TGTGCCAGCCACCTCGGGGGCGGGAACTATGGCTACACCTTC
TRBJ2-7	15	TRBV15	few	.	CATSRSGQYSYEQYF	TGTGCCACCAGCAGGTCTGGGCAGTATAGCTACGAGCAGTACTTC
TRBJ1-3	15	TRBV18	few	TRBD1	CASSRDSLSGNTIYF	TGTGCCAGCTCCCGGGACAGTCTCTCTGGAAACACCATATATTTT
TRBJ2-1	11	TRBV14	.	.	CASSQVAEQFF	TGTGCCAGCAGCCAAGTTGCTGAGCAGTTCTTC
TRBJ1-6	16	TRBV10-1	many	TRBD1	CAPRGTGSSYNSPLHF	TGCGCCCCTAGGGGGACAGGAAGCTCCTATAATTCACCCCTCCACTTT
TRBJ2-7	13	TRBV5-1	.	.	CASSLSVGYEQYF	TGCGCCAGCAGCTTGTCGGTGGGCTACGAGCAGTACTTC
TRBJ1-3	14	TRBV6-9	.	TRBD1	CASSYRTGGNTIYF	TGTGCCAGCAGTTACCGGACAGGGGGAAACACCATATATTTT
TRBJ2-7	11	TRBV30	.	.	CAWSTHYEQYF	TGTGCCTGGAGTACGCACTACGAGCAGTACTTC
TRBJ2-1	15	TRBV5-6	.	.	CASSLLRPPLDEQFF	TGTGCCAGCAGCTTGTTGCGCCCGCCGTTAGATGAGCAGTTCTTC
TRBJ2-1	13	TRBV7-9	.	TRBD2	CADLAGGNNEQFF	TGTGCCGACCTGGCGGGGGGAAACAATGAGCAGTTCTTC
TRBJ2-6	14	TRBV19	few	.	CASSKGSGANVLTF	TGTGCCAGTAGTAAGGGTTCGGGGGCCAACGTCCTGACTTTC
TRBJ2-5	13	TRBV29-1	.	.	CSVGVAARETQYF	TGCAGCGTTGGGGTAGCTGCTAGGGAGACCCAGTACTTC
TRBJ1-2	14	TRBV30	many	.	CAWTGDGSLYGYTF	TGTGCCTGGACGGGGGACGGTTCCCTCTATGGCTACACCTTC
TRBJ2-7	13	TRBV28	.	.	CASRVPSYYEQYF	TGTGCCAGCAGAGTGCCTAGCTACTACGAGCAGTACTTC